The 32 T cell receptor beta chains below come from one sample, sequenced in a study of OX40 agonist ivuxolimab in advanced cancers. Assay: immunoSEQ multiplex PCR; the TCRdb copy retains only in-frame clones and omits some. The sample holds some 15,000 clones; roughly 79% are singletons and the top ten take 30% to 35%. Here the sequenced sample was CD4+ or CD8+ T cells sorted from blood, taken in a trial of the OX40 agonist ivuxolimab. The receptors derive from an adult with an advanced solid tumor such as melanoma, head and neck, liver or kidney cancer.

This clone was counted ten times or more. V usage is TRBV7-6 and J usage is TRBJ2-7; 8 nucleotides align to TRBD2. Germline V gives CDR1 SGHVS, CDR2 FNYEAQ. The CDR3 has 14 amino acids. J gave up 9 bases and V 3 bases, and 10 bases lay outside the gene matches. Written as DNA, the CDR3 is TGTGCCAGCAGCTTGACTAGCGACCCAAAGGGGCAGTACTTC. Encoded protein: CASSLTSDPKGQYF.

The chain recombines TRBV5-1 with TRBJ2-3; D gene uncertain. The V end lost 3 bases, the J end lost 2 bases, and 1 base lay between the germline ends. The germline CDR1 and CDR2 sequences are SGHRS and YFSETQ. There are 11 residues in the CDR3. The CDR3 is CASSYTDTQYF. The CDR3 DNA reads TGCGCCAGCAGCTACACAGATACGCAGTATTTT.

This clone has more than one count but fewer than ten. The rearrangement joins TRBV29-1 to TRBJ2-5; 8 bases agree with TRBD2. The CDR3 has 14 amino acids. Germline assignment: CDR1 SQVTM and CDR2 ANQGSEA. V was clipped by 3 bases and J by 4 bases; unmatched bases: 7. The CDR3 sequence: CSVEDGRASETQYF. The CDR3 nucleotides read TGCAGCGTTGAGGACGGGAGGGCATCAGAGACCCAGTACTTC.

With regard to this clone: At one end the junction does not follow the germline gene, possibly because of a read error. The rearrangement links TRBV7-2 to TRBJ2-1; 7 nucleotides agree with TRBD2. This CDR3 spans 14 amino acids. Germline V lookup: CDR1 SGHTA, CDR2 FQGNSA. The CDR3 reads CASRLGRAYNEQFF. In DNA, the CDR3 is TGTGCCAGCAGGTTAGGGAGGGCCTACAATGAGCAGTTCTTC.

The chain links TRBV28 to TRBJ2-1; no firm D call. The V and J ends lost 3 bases and 4 bases respectively, with 10 bases between them. The CDR3 spans 14 residues. Germline V gene sequence: CDR1 MDHEN, CDR2 SYDVKM. Here the CDR3 DNA reads TGTGCCAGCAGTTTGTCGGCCGCTTACAATGAGCAGTTCTTC. This gives the protein CASSLSAAYNEQFF.

The J gene is TRBJ2-2, the V gene TRBV7-9; D is perhaps TRBD1 (5 bases). Germline values: CDR1 SEHNR, CDR2 FQNEAQ (reference sequence). The CDR3 extends over 16 amino acids. The ends were cut back, 4 bases at V and 2 bases at J, with 14 bases in the middle. CDR3 sequence (DNA): TGTGCCAGCAGCTCAGGGCAGGACCTTAACACCGGGGAGCTGTTTTTT. Translation: CASSSGQDLNTGELFF.

V usage is TRBV2 and J usage is TRBJ1-1, with D perhaps matching TRBD1 (6 bases). With 1 base removed from V and 1 base from J, the gap between germline ends came to 10 bases. Germline V CDR1 and CDR2: SNHLY, FYNNEI. The CDR3 totals 15 residues. Here the CDR3 reads CASSEGGQPNTEAFF. CDR3 nucleotide sequence: TGTGCCAGCAGTGAAGGAGGACAGCCGAACACTGAAGCTTTCTTT.

A note on this clone: The same CDR3 is also encoded by other DNA sequences in this sample. V usage is TRBV20-1 and J usage is TRBJ2-2; weak D call: TRBD1 (5 bases). Trimming left V 6 bases short and J 6 bases short, with 8 bases between. The V gene's germline CDR1 is DFQATT and CDR2 SNEGSKA (reference sequence). This CDR3 is 11 amino acids long. CDR3 sequence reads: CSAREAGELFF. The CDR3 DNA reads as TGCAGTGCCAGGGAAGCCGGGGAGCTGTTTTTT.

This CDR3 reads CASSSGLTNQPQHF. CDR3 nucleotides: TGTGCCAGCAGCTCTGGGTTAACCAATCAGCCCCAGCATTTT. The chain is built from TRBV5-6 and TRBJ1-5; D remains ambiguous. Germline CDR1 reads SGHDT; CDR2 reads YYEEEE. CDR3 length: 14 amino acids. The V and J ends lost 3 bases and 3 bases respectively, with 10 bases between them. The full variable domain, rest sourced from reference TRBV5-6 and TRBJ1-5, is DAGVTQSPTHLIKTRGQQVTLRCSPKSGHDTVSWYQQALGQGPQFIFQYYEEEERQRGNFPDRFSGHQFPNYSSELNVNALLLGDSALYLCASSSGLTNQPQHFGDGTRLSIL.

The chain employs TRBV30 and TRBJ2-3; D is perhaps TRBD2 (6 bases). V was pared by 0 bases and J by 0 bases, with 10 bases between. This CDR3 is 15 amino acids long. The germline CDR1 and CDR2 sequences are GTSNPN and SVGIG (reference sequence). The CDR3 sequence: CAWSVGGGSTDTQYF. The CDR3, as DNA: TGTGCCTGGAGTGTGGGGGGAGGCAGCACAGATACGCAGTATTTT.

This rearrangement joins TRBV7-8 to TRBJ2-2; D gene ambiguous. The CDR3 covers 16 residues. Germline loops: CDR1 SGHVS, CDR2 FQNEAQ. V was clipped by 2 bases and J by 1 base, with 11 bases between them. CDR3 region: CASSLFTDRNTGELFF. DNA for the CDR3: TGTGCCAGCAGCTTATTCACCGATCGGAACACCGGGGAGCTGTTTTTT.

CDR3 coding DNA: TGTGCCAGCAGCTTGGCTCGGAGTTATACGCAGTATTTT. This translates into CASSLARSYTQYF. The chain uses TRBV5-6 and TRBJ2-3; D call uncertain. Germline CDR1 SGHDT, CDR2 YYEEEE. V lost 0 bases, J lost 7 bases, and 9 bases lay in between. CDR3 size: 13 residues.

The chain links TRBV28 to TRBJ1-4; tentatively, D is TRBD1 (6 bases). This CDR3 has 14 residues. Germline V CDR1 and CDR2: MDHEN, SYDVKM. Between the trimmed V and J ends, which lost 4 bases and 10 bases, there was a span of 16 bases. In DNA form, the CDR3 reads TGTGCCAGCAGTTGGGGCCCCAGGGGCGGAAAACTGTTTTTT. Amino acid sequence: CASSWGPRGGKLFF.

V gene TRBV9 combines with J gene TRBJ2-3, with D possibly TRBD2 on 7 matching bases. V was shortened by 4 bases and J by 4 bases, with 22 bases between the two germline ends. The germline V gene has CDR1 SGDLS and CDR2 YYNGEE. There are 17 residues in the CDR3. CDR3 sequence: CASSPLRGALRADTQYF. CDR3 coding DNA: TGTGCCAGCAGCCCTCTTCGGGGGGCATTACGGGCAGATACGCAGTATTTT.

This rearrangement joins TRBV19 to TRBJ2-1; 11 nucleotides line up with TRBD2. The CDR3 totals 15 residues. Germline CDR1 is LNHDA and CDR2 is SQIVND (reference sequence). The V gene end was trimmed by 5 bases and the J gene end by 7 bases; junction bases not matched to a gene: 7. DNA of the CDR3: TGTGCCAGTAGTTTACTAGCGGGAGCGGCGAATGAGCAGTTCTTC. Residues: CASSLLAGAANEQFF.

The chain employs TRBV18 and TRBJ2-2; D not resolved. The V gene's germline CDR1 is KGHSH and CDR2 LQKENI. V gave up 3 bases and J gave up 4 bases, with 9 bases separating them. The CDR3 extends over 14 amino acids. The CDR3 reads CASSPVGRTGELFF. CDR3 nucleotides: TGTGCCAGCTCACCGGTCGGCCGCACCGGGGAGCTGTTTTTT. The variable domain in full, completed from reference TRBV18 and TRBJ2-2, reads NAGVMQNPRHLVRRRGQEARLRCSPMKGHSHVYWYRQLPEEGLKFMVYLQKENIIDESGMPKERFSAEFPKEGPSILRIQQVVRGDSAAYFCASSPVGRTGELFFGEGSRLTVL.

The V gene is TRBV29-1, the J gene TRBJ2-5; a possible D gene is TRBD2 (6 bases). The germline V gene encodes CDR1 SQVTM and CDR2 ANQGSEA. This CDR3 has 14 residues. Trimming shortened V by 7 bases and J by 5 bases, and 20 bases separated the two germline ends. Here the CDR3 reads CSAKDIPGGETQYF. The CDR3 bases are TGCAGCGCCAAGGACATCCCTGGAGGGGAGACCCAGTACTTC. The variable domain in full, completed from reference TRBV29-1 and TRBJ2-5, reads SAVISQKPSRDICQRGTSLTIQCQVDSQVTMMFWYRQQPGQSLTLIATANQGSEATYESGFVIDKFPISRPNLTFSTLTVSNMSPEDSSIYLCSAKDIPGGETQYFGPGTRLLVL.

The chain is built from TRBV7-8 and TRBJ1-1, with D possibly TRBD1 on 6 matching bases. The CDR3 length is 13 residues. The germline CDR1 and CDR2 sequences are SGHVS and FQNEAQ. The V end was cut by 4 bases, the J end by 6 bases, with 12 bases between. CDR3 DNA sequence: TGTGCCAGCAGCTCAGGACAGTCGGCTGAAGCTTTCTTT. It is translated as CASSSGQSAEAFF.

This clone came up once. It differs at one base from a far larger clone, so likely a read error. The chain uses TRBV7-3 and TRBJ1-5, with D possibly TRBD1 on 5 matching bases. CDR3 length: 13 amino acids. V lost 2 bases to trimming and J lost 6 bases, with 8 bases between them. CDR1 SGHTA and CDR2 FQGTGA come from the germline V gene. Written as DNA, the CDR3 is TGTGCCAGCAGCTTAGGGACGGGTCAGCCCCAGCATTTT. Residues: CASSLGTGQPQHF.

V and J are TRBV19 and TRBJ1-1; D might be TRBD1 (5 bases). Trimming pared 8 bases from V and 2 bases from J, leaving 12 bases between. The germline gives CDR1 LNHDA, CDR2 SQIVND (reference sequence). This CDR3 is 13 amino acids long. CDR3 DNA sequence: TGTGCCAGTCGAGATGGGGGAAACACTGAAGCTTTCTTT. As protein: CASRDGGNTEAFF. Using reference TRBV19 and TRBJ1-1 for the parts outside the CDR3, the full variable domain is DGGITQSPKYLFRKEGQNVTLSCEQNLNHDAMYWYRQDPGQGLRLIYYSQIVNDFQKGDIAEGYSVSREKKESFPLTVTSAQKNPTAFYLCASRDGGNTEAFFGQGTRLTVV.

This chain connects TRBV29-1 to TRBJ2-1; D ambiguous. Germline V gene lookup returns CDR1 SQVTM and CDR2 ANQGSEA. The CDR3 extends over 12 amino acids. V was clipped by 3 bases and J by 0 bases, with 3 bases between them. This CDR3 reads CSVDSSYNEQFF. DNA for the CDR3: TGCAGCGTTGACAGCTCCTACAATGAGCAGTTCTTC.

The chain has TRBV23-1 and TRBJ2-7, with D tentatively TRBD1 (6 bases). TRBV23-1 is classed as an ORF, of uncertain function. This CDR3 is built from 17 residues. V shed 4 bases and J shed 4 bases, with 23 bases lying between them. The CDR3 reads CASSPNRRTASFYEQYF. CDR3 in DNA: TGCGCCAGCAGTCCCAACCGGCGGACAGCCTCCTTTTACGAGCAGTACTTC.

The gene calls are TRBV9 and TRBJ2-1; 8 bases fit TRBD1. The CDR3 loop spans 15 amino acids. CDR1 is SGDLS and CDR2 is YYNGEE in the germline V gene. The ends lost 6 bases at V and 2 bases at J; junction bases unmatched: 7. CDR3 DNA: TGTGCCAGCACCCCTCAGGGGGCGACCTACAATGAGCAGTTCTTC. Encoded protein: CASTPQGATYNEQFF.

The chain joins TRBV7-9 to TRBJ1-1; D ambiguous. The length of the CDR3 is 12 residues. Germline values: CDR1 SEHNR, CDR2 FQNEAQ (reference sequence). Trimming left V 5 bases short and J 5 bases short, with 9 bases between. Here the CDR3 DNA reads TGTGCCAGCAGCCCGACACCGACTGAAGCTTTCTTT. Encoded protein: CASSPTPTEAFF.

This clone has just one count. The chain employs TRBV9 and TRBJ2-3; possible D gene TRBD2, 6 bases. V shed 4 bases and J shed 5 bases, with 17 bases lying between them. Germline CDR1 and CDR2: SGDLS and YYNGEE. The CDR3 runs to 15 residues. CDR3 sequence: CASSPRDFSGDTQYF. CDR3 DNA: TGTGCCAGCAGCCCTCGGGACTTTTCAGGAGATACGCAGTATTTT.

The rearrangement links TRBV6-1 to TRBJ2-4, with TRBD2 matching 7 bases. The CDR3 has 15 residues. Germline assignment: CDR1 MNHNS and CDR2 SASEGT. After removal of 6 bases from V and 0 bases from J, the junction contained 5 bases not matched to a gene. CDR3 protein: CASSGLGLAKNIQYF. The CDR3 DNA sequence: TGTGCCAGCAGCGGACTAGGTCTAGCCAAAAACATTCAGTACTTC.

This chain joins TRBV27 and TRBJ2-7; the match to TRBD2 covers 13 bases. J was trimmed by 2 bases and V by 4 bases; bases with no gene match: 2. The CDR3 has 15 residues. CDR1 and CDR2 from the germline V gene are MNHEY and SMNVEV (reference sequence). CDR3 region: CASSSGLAGAYEQYF. CDR3 nucleotides: TGTGCCAGCAGTTCCGGACTAGCGGGAGCCTACGAGCAGTACTTC.

The chain is built from TRBV15 and TRBJ1-2; D is undetermined. Between the trimmed V and J ends, which lost 0 bases and 2 bases, there was a span of 10 bases. CDR1 is LNHNV and CDR2 is YYDKDF in the germline V gene (reference sequence). The CDR3 runs 15 residues. This CDR3 reads CATSRDLAENYGYTF. In DNA, the CDR3 is TGTGCCACCAGCAGAGATCTGGCAGAGAACTATGGCTACACCTTC.

The chain uses TRBV15 and TRBJ2-7; TRBD1 or TRBD2 may be the D gene (6 bases each). V lost 3 bases, J lost 3 bases, and 15 bases lay in between. The length of the CDR3 is 15 residues. Germline-derived CDR1 and CDR2 are LNHNV and YYDKDF (reference sequence). The CDR3 DNA sequence: TGTGCCACCAGCAGTGATCGAGGGGGGAGCTACGAGCAGTACTTC. It codes for CATSSDRGGSYEQYF.

This chain joins TRBV6-6 and TRBJ2-1; 8 bases are a match to TRBD1. The CDR3 contains 16 residues. Looked up from germline, CDR1 is MNHNY and CDR2 is SVGAGI (reference sequence). With V trimmed by 4 bases and J by 5 bases, 10 bases remained unmatched. The CDR3 DNA sequence: TGTGCCAGCAGTTCGAGACCGGACAGGGTGGACAATGAGCAGTTCTTC. Its protein product is CASSSRPDRVDNEQFF.

The chain employs TRBV18 and TRBJ2-2; 10 nucleotides agree with TRBD2. The V gene end was trimmed by 3 bases and the J gene end by 2 bases; junction bases not matched to a gene: 6. CDR1 is KGHSH and CDR2 is LQKENI in the germline V gene. The CDR3 is 17 amino acids. The CDR3 sequence is CASSPPSGSYNTGELFF. CDR3 DNA sequence: TGTGCCAGCTCACCCCCTAGCGGGAGTTATAACACCGGGGAGCTGTTTTTT.

This CDR3 is CSVDVGVDTIYF. CDR3 DNA: TGCAGCGTTGATGTAGGGGTCGACACCATATATTTT. The chain joins TRBV29-1 to TRBJ1-3, with D perhaps TRBD1 (5 bases). The germline V gene has CDR1 SQVTM and CDR2 ANQGSEA. The CDR3 is made up of 12 amino acids. Trimming shortened V by 3 bases and J by 8 bases, and 11 bases separated the two germline ends.